The 25 T cell receptor beta chains given below trace back to one sample, sequenced in a study of glioma-infiltrating T cells after dendritic cell vaccination. The protocol was immunoSEQ multiplex PCR, while the TCRdb copy is restricted to in-frame clones and leaves out a portion. The table shows about 90,000 clones, with 75% to 90% occurring only once. Time point noted: after dendritic cell vaccination, including at tumor progression/relapse. The sample was blood, taken after dendritic cell vaccination. All receptors come from a human donor with glioblastoma.

The CDR3 here is CASSIPGTESTGELFF. The DNA of the CDR3 is TGTGCCAGTAGTATCCCCGGGACAGAGAGCACCGGGGAGCTGTTTTTT. The V gene is TRBV19, the J gene TRBJ2-2; 7 bases agree with TRBD1. Germline V gene sequence: CDR1 LNHDA, CDR2 SQIVND (reference sequence). There are 16 residues in the CDR3. Trimming took 3 bases from V and 4 from J; bases not matched to a gene: 8.

V and J are TRBV11-3 and TRBJ2-1, with no clear D. The CDR3 contains 13 residues. Germline-derived CDR1 and CDR2 are SGHNT and YENEEA. Trimming removed 1 base at V and 6 bases at J, with 7 bases between. The CDR3 DNA follows: TGTGCCAGCAGCTTAGGTCCCAGCAATGAGCAGTTCTTC. This codes for CASSLGPSNEQFF.

This clone was detected only once. The chain employs TRBV9 and TRBJ1-6; D is uncertain. Looked up from germline, CDR1 is SGDLS and CDR2 is YYNGEE. CDR3 length equals 15 residues. Between the trimmed V and J ends, which lost 0 bases and 9 bases, there was a span of 13 bases. CDR3 DNA sequence: TGTGCCAGCAGCGTAGATGGTCTATCGGGTTCACCCCTCCACTTT. Its protein product is CASSVDGLSGSPLHF.

This clone was recorded only once. The chain is built from TRBV2 and TRBJ2-2; 7 bases are shared with TRBD1. Germline V gene lookup returns CDR1 SNHLY and CDR2 FYNNEI. J was trimmed by 1 base and V by 6 bases; bases with no gene match: 5. This CDR3 contains 15 residues. This chain's CDR3 is CASRGPGGNTGELFF. CDR3 nucleotides: TGTGCCAGCAGAGGGCCAGGGGGGAACACCGGGGAGCTGTTTTTT.

The sample holds one count of this clone. The chain joins TRBV7-8 to TRBJ1-2; the D gene is possibly TRBD1 (6 bases). Germline V gene sequence: CDR1 SGHVS, CDR2 FQNEAQ. The CDR3 is made up of 13 amino acids. V lost 5 bases to trimming and J lost 5 bases, with 12 bases between them. The DNA of the CDR3 is TGTGCCAGCAGCACCTCTCAGGGGTATGGCTACACCTTC. Translating gives CASSTSQGYGYTF.

This clone was counted a few times. V is TRBV6-1 and J is TRBJ2-7; no clear D. CDR1 is MNHNS and CDR2 is SASEGT in the germline V gene. The CDR3 length is 11 residues. The ends were cut back, 2 bases at V and 5 bases at J, with 4 bases in the middle. CDR3 region: CASSESDEQYF. In DNA, the CDR3 is TGTGCCAGCAGTGAATCGGACGAGCAGTACTTC.

V is TRBV2 and J is TRBJ1-2, with TRBD1 matching 9 bases. Unmatched junction bases numbered 6, after V lost 2 bases and J lost 5 bases. Germline CDR1 reads SNHLY; CDR2 reads FYNNEI. The length of the CDR3 is 15 residues. DNA for the CDR3: TGTGCCAGCAGTGAACGGACAGGGGATTTTTATGGCTACACCTTC. This codes for CASSERTGDFYGYTF.

The chain links TRBV9 to TRBJ1-3, with D perhaps TRBD1 (5 bases). V was cut by 4 bases and J by 4 bases, with 18 bases left in between. CDR1 and CDR2 from the germline V gene are SGDLS and YYNGEE. The CDR3 length is 16 residues. In nucleotides, the CDR3 is TGTGCCAGCAGCCCACGGTGGGGGGTTCAAGGAAACACCATATATTTT. This encodes CASSPRWGVQGNTIYF. Supplemented by reference TRBV9 and TRBJ1-3, the full variable domain reads DSGVTQTPKHLITATGQRVTLRCSPRSGDLSVYWYQQSLDQGLQFLIQYYNGEERAKGNILERFSAQQFPDLHSELNLSSLELGDSALYFCASSPRWGVQGNTIYFGEGSWLTVV.

The rearrangement joins TRBV5-4 to TRBJ1-2, with TRBD1 matching over 8 bases. This CDR3 is built from 13 residues. V was pared by 5 bases and J by 4 bases, with 4 bases of the junction left unmatched. Looked up from germline, CDR1 is SGHNT and CDR2 is YYREEE (reference sequence). This CDR3 reads CASRPGGGYGYTF. CDR3 bases: TGTGCCAGCAGGCCAGGGGGCGGCTATGGCTACACCTTC.

The gene calls are TRBV7-2 and TRBJ1-6; no definite D call. The ends were cut back, 5 bases at V and 8 bases at J, with 13 bases in the middle. The germline V gene has CDR1 SGHTA and CDR2 FQGNSA. The CDR3 loop spans 14 amino acids. The CDR3 nucleotides read TGTGCCAGCAGCCAAACTTCCCCTGATTCACCCCTCCACTTT. This codes for CASSQTSPDSPLHF.

This clone was seen just once. The gene calls are TRBV5-6 and TRBJ2-3; 12 bases are a match to TRBD2. With V trimmed by 6 bases and J by 4 bases, 12 bases remained unmatched. This CDR3 is 17 amino acids long. CDR1 is SGHDT and CDR2 is YYEEEE in the germline V gene. The CDR3 here is CASTRPPSGGAADTQYF. For the CDR3, the DNA is TGTGCCAGCACCCGACCGCCTAGCGGGGGGGCCGCAGATACGCAGTATTTT.

The chain combines TRBV19 with TRBJ2-2; TRBD1 matches at 11 bases. The germline V gene encodes CDR1 LNHDA and CDR2 SQIVND (reference sequence). CDR3 length equals 15 residues. J lost 3 bases, V lost 4 bases, and 1 base had no gene match. CDR3 residues: CASSRDRGYTGELFF. CDR3 DNA sequence: TGTGCCAGTAGTAGGGACAGGGGGTACACCGGGGAGCTGTTTTTT.

The chain has TRBV6-1 and TRBJ2-7; 7 bases are shared with TRBD2. The CDR3 covers 15 residues. After removal of 3 bases from V and 0 bases from J, the junction contained 5 bases not matched to a gene. Germline lookup yields CDR1 MNHNS and CDR2 SASEGT. The DNA for the CDR3 is TGTGCCAGCAGTGATCTGCGGGGGACCTCCTACGAGCAGTACTTC. It specifies CASSDLRGTSYEQYF.

This chain connects TRBV7-9 to TRBJ2-1; D call uncertain. The CDR3 is 12 amino acids. Between the trimmed V and J ends, which lost 1 base and 14 bases, there was a span of 12 bases. Looked up from germline, CDR1 is SEHNR and CDR2 is FQNEAQ (reference sequence). The CDR3 DNA reads TGTGCCAGCAGCTTAGACTCGCGAGACAAGTTCTTC. Its protein product is CASSLDSRDKFF.

V usage is TRBV10-3 and J usage is TRBJ2-2, with 12 bases fitting TRBD2. Trimming cost V 6 bases and J 1 base; bases outside gene matches: 3. This CDR3 contains 16 residues. Per the germline V gene, CDR1 is ENHRY and CDR2 is SYGVKD. CDR3 loop: CAIRETSGGNTGELFF. The CDR3 DNA reads as TGTGCCATCAGGGAGACTAGCGGGGGGAACACCGGGGAGCTGTTTTTT.

The chain recombines TRBV6-5 with TRBJ2-1; 8 nucleotides agree with TRBD2. The ends lost 4 bases at V and 0 bases at J; junction bases unmatched: 5. The CDR3 is 16 amino acids. CDR1 MNHEY and CDR2 SVGAGI come from the germline V gene. The CDR3 spells CASSSNRGGSYNEQFF. In DNA form, the CDR3 reads TGTGCCAGCAGTTCCAACCGGGGGGGCTCCTACAATGAGCAGTTCTTC.

This chain joins TRBV7-8 and TRBJ2-1; TRBD2 matches 9 bases. The CDR3 consists of 15 residues. Trimming cost V 7 bases and J 5 bases; bases outside gene matches: 9. The V gene's germline CDR1 is SGHVS and CDR2 FQNEAQ. The CDR3: CASTMRGGLNNEQFF. The DNA of the CDR3 is TGTGCCAGCACCATGCGGGGGGGCCTTAACAATGAGCAGTTCTTC.

DNA for the CDR3: TGTGCCAGCAGCCCGACGACAGGGCTGGATGGCTACACCTTC. Its translation is CASSPTTGLDGYTF. The V and J genes are TRBV7-9 and TRBJ1-2; 7 positions agree with TRBD1. Unmatched junction bases numbered 9, after V lost 5 bases and J lost 6 bases. The CDR3 spans 14 residues. Germline V gene lookup returns CDR1 SEHNR and CDR2 FQNEAQ (reference sequence).

The V gene is TRBV4-3, the J gene TRBJ1-5, with 7 bases matching TRBD1. Germline trimming cut 0 bases from V and 4 bases from J; bases unmatched to any gene: 9. The germline gives CDR1 LGHNA, CDR2 YSLEER. The CDR3 runs to 17 residues. In DNA form, the CDR3 reads TGCGCCAGCAGCCAAGACTTCGGGACAGAACCAAATCAGCCCCAGCATTTT. Amino acid sequence: CASSQDFGTEPNQPQHF.

The J gene is TRBJ1-2, the V gene TRBV30; D perhaps matches TRBD1 (5 bases). V was cut by 1 base and J by 1 base, with 7 bases left in between. There are 13 residues in the CDR3. Germline V gives CDR1 GTSNPN, CDR2 SVGIG (reference sequence). The CDR3 sequence: CAWSEGHNYGYTF. CDR3 coding DNA: TGTGCCTGGAGTGAGGGGCATAACTATGGCTACACCTTC.

The rearrangement joins TRBV29-1 to TRBJ1-2; the match to TRBD1 covers 9 bases. V trimming: 4 bases; J trimming: 2 bases; junction bases outside the gene matches: 8. The CDR3 is 15 amino acids. CDR1 SQVTM and CDR2 ANQGSEA come from the germline V gene. This CDR3 reads CSVGRTGDINYGYTF. CDR3 nucleotides: TGCAGCGTTGGCAGGACAGGGGACATAAACTATGGCTACACCTTC.

The genes are TRBV5-4 and TRBJ2-7; maybe TRBD2 (6 bases). The CDR3 covers 15 residues. CDR1 and CDR2 from the germline V gene are SGHNT and YYREEE (reference sequence). V lost 0 bases to trimming and J lost 2 bases, with 12 bases between them. CDR3 in amino acids: CASSLGGADPYEQYF. The CDR3 DNA follows: TGTGCCAGCAGCTTGGGCGGGGCGGATCCCTACGAGCAGTACTTC.

This clone was found once. The chain uses TRBV5-1 and TRBJ2-1; 7 nucleotides match TRBD1. V lost 0 bases to trimming and J lost 0 bases; unmatched junction nucleotides: 6. The CDR3 is 17 residues long. The V gene's germline CDR1 is SGHRS and CDR2 YFSETQ. CDR3 DNA sequence: TGCGCCAGCAGCTTGGGGCCGGGACAGAGCTCCTACAATGAGCAGTTCTTC. This encodes CASSLGPGQSSYNEQFF. Complete variable domain (other parts from reference TRBV5-1 and TRBJ2-1): KAGVTQTPRYLIKTRGQQVTLSCSPISGHRSVSWYQQTPGQGLQFLFEYFSETQRNKGNFPGRFSGRQFSNSRSEMNVSTLELGDSALYLCASSLGPGQSSYNEQFFGPGTRLTVL.

V and J are TRBV18 and TRBJ2-7; TRBD1 is a possible D gene (5 bases). The CDR3 runs 13 residues. V gave up 3 bases and J gave up 3 bases, with 9 bases separating them. Germline values: CDR1 KGHSH, CDR2 LQKENI. The DNA for the CDR3 is TGTGCCAGCTCACCGAACAGGATCTACGAGCAGTACTTC. Translated, it gives CASSPNRIYEQYF. The full variable domain, its missing parts supplied by reference TRBV18 and TRBJ2-7, is NAGVMQNPRHLVRRRGQEARLRCSPMKGHSHVYWYRQLPEEGLKFMVYLQKENIIDESGMPKERFSAEFPKEGPSILRIQQVVRGDSAAYFCASSPNRIYEQYFGPGTRLTVT.

The CDR3 DNA reads TGCGCCAGCAGCTTTGGGACTAGCGGGGGGGGCCGATTCGATACGCAGTATTTT. It translates to CASSFGTSGGGRFDTQYF. The gene calls are TRBV5-1 and TRBJ2-3; 16 positions agree with TRBD2. Germline V gene sequence: CDR1 SGHRS, CDR2 YFSETQ. CDR3 length: 18 amino acids. The ends lost 2 bases at V and 6 bases at J; junction bases unmatched: 9.